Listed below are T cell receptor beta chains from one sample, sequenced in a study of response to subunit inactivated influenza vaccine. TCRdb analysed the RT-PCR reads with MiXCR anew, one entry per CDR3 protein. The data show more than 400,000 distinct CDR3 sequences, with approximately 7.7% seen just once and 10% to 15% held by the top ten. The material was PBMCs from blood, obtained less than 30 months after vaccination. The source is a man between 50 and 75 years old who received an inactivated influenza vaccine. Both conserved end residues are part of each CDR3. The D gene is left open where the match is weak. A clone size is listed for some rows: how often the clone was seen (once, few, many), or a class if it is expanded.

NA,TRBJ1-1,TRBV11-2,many,TGTGCCAGCAGCTTAGTGTTGCCGCTGGTGACTGAAGCTTTCTTT,CASSLVLPLVTEAFF
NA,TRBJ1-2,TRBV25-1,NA,TGTGCCAGCGGGTGGGAGGGAGGTGGCTACACCTTC,CASGWEGGGYTF
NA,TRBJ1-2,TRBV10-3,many,TGTGCCATCAGTGAGTCGAACAGGGATATTGGCTACACCTTC,CAISESNRDIGYTF
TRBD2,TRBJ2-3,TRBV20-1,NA,TGCAGTGCCCCGAGGGGTCCTAGCGGCAGCACAGATACGCAGTATTTT,CSAPRGPSGSTDTQYF
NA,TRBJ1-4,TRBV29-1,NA,TGCAGCGTTAGGCAGTCAAACAGGGTCGGTAATGAAAAACTGTTTTTT,CSVRQSNRVGNEKLFF
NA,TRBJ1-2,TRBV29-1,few,TGCACCATCGGGGGCGGTTTGGCTGGCTACACCTTC,CTIGGGLAGYTF
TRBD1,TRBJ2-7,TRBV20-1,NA,TGCAGTGCTAGAGGTTTCTATAGGGACAGGGCCTACGAGCAGTACTTC,CSARGFYRDRAYEQYF
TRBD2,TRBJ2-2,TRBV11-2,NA,TGTGCCAGCAGGATCTGGAAAGGACTAGCGGGAGGGACCGGGGAGCTGTTTTTT,CASRIWKGLAGGTGELFF
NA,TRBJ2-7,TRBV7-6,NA,TGTGCCAGCAGCTCGGGGGACTCGGGCGAGCAGTACTTC,CASSSGDSGEQYF
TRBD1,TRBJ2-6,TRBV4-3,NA,TGCGCCAGCAGCCGGTCAGGGGGCACTGGGGCCAACGTCCTGACTTTC,CASSRSGGTGANVLTF
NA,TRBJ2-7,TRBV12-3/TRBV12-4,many,TGTGCCAGCAGTTTTGCAGGAGACGAGCAGTACTTC,CASSFAGDEQYF
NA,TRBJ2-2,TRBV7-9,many,TGTGCCAGCACCCTGGACGTCGCGAACACCGGGGAGCTGTTTTTT,CASTLDVANTGELFF
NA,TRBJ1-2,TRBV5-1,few,TGCGCCAGCAGCTTGGCCGGCCAAGTACTCAACTATGGCTACACCTTC,CASSLAGQVLNYGYTF
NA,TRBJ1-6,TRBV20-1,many,TGCAGTGCTAGATCGGGTTGGGAAGGCTCACCCCTCCACTTT,CSARSGWEGSPLHF
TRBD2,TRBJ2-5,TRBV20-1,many,TGCAGTGCCTTTCCTCGGACTAGCGGCCAAGAGACCCAGTACTTC,CSAFPRTSGQETQYF
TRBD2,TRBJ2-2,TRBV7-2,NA,TGTGCCGGAAGAGCGGGAGGGCCCACCGGGGAGCTGTTTTTT,CAGRAGGPTGELFF
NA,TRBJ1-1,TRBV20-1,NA,TGCAGTGCTAGAGACAGCATGAACACTGAAGCTTTCTTT,CSARDSMNTEAFF
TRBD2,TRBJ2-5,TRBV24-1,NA,TGTGCCACCAGTTCCGGTGGAGCCCGGGGGGCCCAGTACTTC,CATSSGGARGAQYF
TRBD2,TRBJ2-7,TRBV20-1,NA,TGCAGTGCTACGAACGCTCGATCCAAGACTAGCGGGAGTCCCTACGAGCAGTACTTC,CSATNARSKTSGSPYEQYF
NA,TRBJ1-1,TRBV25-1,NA,TGTGCCAGCAGTGAATCTGACGGGCAAGCTTTCTTT,CASSESDGQAFF
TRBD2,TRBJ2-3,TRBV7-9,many,TGTGCCAGCAGCGGCCGGACTAGTACAGATACGCAGTATTTT,CASSGRTSTDTQYF
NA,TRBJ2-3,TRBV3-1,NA,TGTGCCAGCAGCCGGTCCTCAGATACGCAGTATTTT,CASSRSSDTQYF
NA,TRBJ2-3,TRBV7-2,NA,TGTGCCAGCAGCTTAAAGCCCCCAGATACGCAGTATTTT,CASSLKPPDTQYF
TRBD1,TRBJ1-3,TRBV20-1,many,TGCAGTGCTGGACAGGGCTCTGGAAACACCATATATTTT,CSAGQGSGNTIYF
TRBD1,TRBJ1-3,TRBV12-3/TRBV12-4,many,TGTGCCAGCAAGCGGGACAGCTACTCTGGAAACACCATATATTTT,CASKRDSYSGNTIYF
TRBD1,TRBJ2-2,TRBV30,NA,TGTGCCTGGAGACAGGGGGCCGGGGAGCTGTTTTTT,CAWRQGAGELFF
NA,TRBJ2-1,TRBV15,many,TGTGCCACCAGCAGGGGCTCCTACAATGAGCAGTTCTTC,CATSRGSYNEQFF
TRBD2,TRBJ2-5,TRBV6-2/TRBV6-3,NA,TGTGCCAGCAGTCGATGGACTAGCGGGAGTAGGGAGACCCAGTACTTC,CASSRWTSGSRETQYF
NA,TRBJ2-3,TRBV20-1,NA,TGCAGTGCTCGAGGGCCTCACACAGATACGCAGTATTTT,CSARGPHTDTQYF